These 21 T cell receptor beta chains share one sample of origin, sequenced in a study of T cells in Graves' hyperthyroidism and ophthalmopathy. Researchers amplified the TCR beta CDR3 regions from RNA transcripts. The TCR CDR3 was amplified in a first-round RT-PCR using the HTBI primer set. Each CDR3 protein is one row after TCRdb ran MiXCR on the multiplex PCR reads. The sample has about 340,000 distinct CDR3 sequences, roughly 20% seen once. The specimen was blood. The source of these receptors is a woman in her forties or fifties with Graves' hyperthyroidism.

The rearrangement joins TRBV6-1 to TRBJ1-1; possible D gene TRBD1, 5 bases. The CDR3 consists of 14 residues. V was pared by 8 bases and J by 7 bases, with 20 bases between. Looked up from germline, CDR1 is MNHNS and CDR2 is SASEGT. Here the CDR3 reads CASPFPKTGHEAFF. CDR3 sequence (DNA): TGTGCCAGCCCGTTCCCCAAGACCGGACATGAAGCTTTCTTT.

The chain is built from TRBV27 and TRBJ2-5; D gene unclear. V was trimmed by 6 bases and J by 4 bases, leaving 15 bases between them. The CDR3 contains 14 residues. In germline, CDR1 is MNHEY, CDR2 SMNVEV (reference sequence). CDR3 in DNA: TGTGCCAGCAGATTAACCTATACGGTAGAGACCCAGTACTTC. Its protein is CASRLTYTVETQYF.

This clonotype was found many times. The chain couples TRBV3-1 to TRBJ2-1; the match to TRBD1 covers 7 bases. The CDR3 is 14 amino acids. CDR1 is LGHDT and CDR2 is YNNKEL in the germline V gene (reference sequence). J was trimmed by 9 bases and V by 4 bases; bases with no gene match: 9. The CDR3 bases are TGTGCCAGCAGCCGAGACAGGGAAGTTGGTGAGCAGTTCTTC. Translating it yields CASSRDREVGEQFF.

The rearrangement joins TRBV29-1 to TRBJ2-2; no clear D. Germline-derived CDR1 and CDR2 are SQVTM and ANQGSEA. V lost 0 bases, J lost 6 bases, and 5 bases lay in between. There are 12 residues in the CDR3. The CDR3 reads CSVEDGPGELFF. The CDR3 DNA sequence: TGCAGCGTTGAAGACGGCCCCGGGGAGCTGTTTTTT.

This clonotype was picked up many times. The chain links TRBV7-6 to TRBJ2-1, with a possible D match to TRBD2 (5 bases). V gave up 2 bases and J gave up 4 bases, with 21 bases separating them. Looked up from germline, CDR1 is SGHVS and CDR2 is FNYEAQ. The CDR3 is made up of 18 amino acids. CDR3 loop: CASSLRASLSGDYNEQFF. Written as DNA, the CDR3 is TGTGCCAGCAGCTTACGCGCCTCCCTCAGCGGCGATTACAATGAGCAGTTCTTC.

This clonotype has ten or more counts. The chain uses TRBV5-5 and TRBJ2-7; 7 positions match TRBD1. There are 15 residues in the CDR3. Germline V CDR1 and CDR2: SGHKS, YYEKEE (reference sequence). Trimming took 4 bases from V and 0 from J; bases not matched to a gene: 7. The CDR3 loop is CASSPTGASSYEQYV. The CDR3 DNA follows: TGTGCCAGCAGCCCAACAGGGGCGAGCTCCTACGAGCAGTACGTC.

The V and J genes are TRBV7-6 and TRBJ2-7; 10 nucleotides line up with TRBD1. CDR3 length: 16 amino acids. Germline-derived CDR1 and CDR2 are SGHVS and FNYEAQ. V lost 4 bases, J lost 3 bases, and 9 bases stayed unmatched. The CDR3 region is CASSSRRGQGDYEQYF. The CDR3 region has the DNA TGTGCCAGCAGCTCCCGCAGAGGACAGGGGGACTACGAGCAGTACTTC.

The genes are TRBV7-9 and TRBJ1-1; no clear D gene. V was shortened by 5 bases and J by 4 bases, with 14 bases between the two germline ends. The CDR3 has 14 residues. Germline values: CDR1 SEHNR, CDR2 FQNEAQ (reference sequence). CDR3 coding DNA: TGTGCCAGCAGCCAAGGTTGGGGAGCCACTGAAGCTTTCTTT. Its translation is CASSQGWGATEAFF.

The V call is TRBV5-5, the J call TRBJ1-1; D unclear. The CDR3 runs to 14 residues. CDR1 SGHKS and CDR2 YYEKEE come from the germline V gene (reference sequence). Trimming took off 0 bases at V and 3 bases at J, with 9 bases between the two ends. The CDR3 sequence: CASSLGGEYTEAFF. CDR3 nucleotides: TGTGCCAGCAGCTTGGGTGGGGAGTACACTGAAGCTTTCTTT.

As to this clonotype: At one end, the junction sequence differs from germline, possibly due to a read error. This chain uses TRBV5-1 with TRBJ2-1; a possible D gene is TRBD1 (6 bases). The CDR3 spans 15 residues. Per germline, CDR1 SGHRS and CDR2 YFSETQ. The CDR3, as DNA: TGCGCCGGCAGCGTACCCCGGGACAATGGCAATGAGCAGTTCTTC. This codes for CAGSVPRDNGNEQFF.

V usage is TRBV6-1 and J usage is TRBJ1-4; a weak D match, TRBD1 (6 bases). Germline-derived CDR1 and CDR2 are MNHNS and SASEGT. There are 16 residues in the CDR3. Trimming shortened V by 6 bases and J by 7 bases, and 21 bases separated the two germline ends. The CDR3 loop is CASSRSDGGLGEKLFF. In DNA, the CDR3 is TGTGCCAGCAGCCGCTCGGATGGGGGGCTTGGTGAAAAACTGTTTTTT.

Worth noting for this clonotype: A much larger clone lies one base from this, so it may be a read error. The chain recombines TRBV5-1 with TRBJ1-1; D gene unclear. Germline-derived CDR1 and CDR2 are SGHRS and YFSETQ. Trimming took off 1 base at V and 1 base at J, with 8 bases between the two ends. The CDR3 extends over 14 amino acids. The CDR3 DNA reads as TGCGCCAGCAGCTTGATGGTGGGGAACACTGAAGCTTTCTTT. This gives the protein CASSLMVGNTEAFF.

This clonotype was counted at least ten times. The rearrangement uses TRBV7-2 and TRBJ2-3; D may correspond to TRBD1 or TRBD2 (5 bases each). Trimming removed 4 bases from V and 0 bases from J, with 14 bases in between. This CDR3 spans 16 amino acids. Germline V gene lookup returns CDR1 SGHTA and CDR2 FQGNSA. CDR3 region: CASSSYRDRSTDTQYF. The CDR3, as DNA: TGTGCCAGCAGCTCCTACCGGGACCGGAGCACAGATACGCAGTATTTT.

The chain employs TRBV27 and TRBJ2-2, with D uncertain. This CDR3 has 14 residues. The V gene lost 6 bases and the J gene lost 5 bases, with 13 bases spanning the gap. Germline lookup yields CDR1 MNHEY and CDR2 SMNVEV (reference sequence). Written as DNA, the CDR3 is TGTGCCAGCAGCTGGGGATTTGGGACCGGGGAGCTGTTTTTT. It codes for CASSWGFGTGELFF.

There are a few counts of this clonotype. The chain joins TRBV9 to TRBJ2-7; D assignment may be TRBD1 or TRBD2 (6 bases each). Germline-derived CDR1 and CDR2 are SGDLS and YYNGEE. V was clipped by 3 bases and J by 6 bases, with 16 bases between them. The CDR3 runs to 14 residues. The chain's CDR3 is CASSGGAPGGEQYF. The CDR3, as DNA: TGTGCCAGCAGCGGGGGGGCGCCCGGAGGCGAGCAGTACTTC.

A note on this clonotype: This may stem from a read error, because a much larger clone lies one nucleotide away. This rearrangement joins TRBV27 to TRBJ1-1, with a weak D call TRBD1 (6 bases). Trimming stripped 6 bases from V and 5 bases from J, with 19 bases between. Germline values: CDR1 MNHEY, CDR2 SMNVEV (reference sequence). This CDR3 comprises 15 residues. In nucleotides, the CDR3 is TGTGCCAGCAGCCAGTGGACAGAGGATAATACTGAAGCTTTCTTT. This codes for CASSQWTEDNTEAFF.

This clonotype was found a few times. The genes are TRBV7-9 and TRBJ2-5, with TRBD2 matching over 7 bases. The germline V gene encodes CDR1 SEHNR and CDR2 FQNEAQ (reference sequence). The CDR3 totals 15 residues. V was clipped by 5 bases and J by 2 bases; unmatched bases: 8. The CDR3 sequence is CASSAIGGEQETQYF. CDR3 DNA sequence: TGTGCCAGCAGCGCCATTGGGGGGGAACAAGAGACCCAGTACTTC.

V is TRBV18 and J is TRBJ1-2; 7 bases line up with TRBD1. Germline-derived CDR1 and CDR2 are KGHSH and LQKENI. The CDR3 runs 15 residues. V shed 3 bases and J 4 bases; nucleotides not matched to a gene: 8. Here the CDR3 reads CASSPGEGAIYGYTF. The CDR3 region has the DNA TGTGCCAGCTCACCGGGAGAGGGGGCCATCTATGGCTACACCTTC.

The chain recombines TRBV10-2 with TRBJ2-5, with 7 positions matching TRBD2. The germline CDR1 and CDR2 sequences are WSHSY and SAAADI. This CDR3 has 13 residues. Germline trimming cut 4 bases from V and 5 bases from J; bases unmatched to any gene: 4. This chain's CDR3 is CASSVGRGETQYF. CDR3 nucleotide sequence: TGCGCCAGCAGTGTCGGGCGGGGGGAGACCCAGTACTTC.

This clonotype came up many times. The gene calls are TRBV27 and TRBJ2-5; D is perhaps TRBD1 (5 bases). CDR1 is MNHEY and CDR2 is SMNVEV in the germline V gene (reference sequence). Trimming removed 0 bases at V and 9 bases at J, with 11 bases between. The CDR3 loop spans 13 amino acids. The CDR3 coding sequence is TGTGCCAGCAGTTTATCTCTAGGCAGGGCCCAGTACTTC. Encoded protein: CASSLSLGRAQYF.

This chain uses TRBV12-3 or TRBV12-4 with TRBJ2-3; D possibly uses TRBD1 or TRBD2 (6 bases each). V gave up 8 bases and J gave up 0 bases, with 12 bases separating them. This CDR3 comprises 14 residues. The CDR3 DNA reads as TGTGCCAGCTCCGGGGGCGGGAGCACAGATACGCAGTATTTT. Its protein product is CASSGGGSTDTQYF.